The source of this TCR beta chain is a study of human T cells and chemical hapten exposure. Across the study: The study traced per-sample TCR yield variation mainly to small differences in pooled library volumes.

Only a few counts were recorded for this clonotype. Library preparation tagged each individual cDNA molecule with a unique molecular identifier. TCRdb processed the RACE reads anew with MiXCR; each CDR3 protein has one entry. The profile covers some 52,000 distinct CDR3 sequences, with approximately 9.9% appearing a single time and around 16% taken by the ten largest. This CDR3 spans 14 amino acids. Germline V gives CDR1 SGHRS, CDR2 YFSETQ. The V end was cut by 6 bases, the J end by 5 bases, with 12 bases between. Documented time point: patch test 3, about 24 weeks after DPC sensitization. Stated treatment: therapeutic diphenylcyclopropenone sensitization with weekly scalp DPC.

The sequenced sample was whole blood, obtained in connection with sensitization to the hapten diphenylcyclopropenone (DPC). The genes are TRBV5-1 and TRBJ1-6; no definite D call. The receptor comes from a woman aged 40 to 50 with alopecia areata. Some clones in this sample may be carry-over from other donors' samples. The CDR3: CASKVGQNNSPLHF. Written as DNA, the CDR3 is TGCGCCAGCAAAGTAGGGCAGAATAATTCACCCCTCCACTTT.